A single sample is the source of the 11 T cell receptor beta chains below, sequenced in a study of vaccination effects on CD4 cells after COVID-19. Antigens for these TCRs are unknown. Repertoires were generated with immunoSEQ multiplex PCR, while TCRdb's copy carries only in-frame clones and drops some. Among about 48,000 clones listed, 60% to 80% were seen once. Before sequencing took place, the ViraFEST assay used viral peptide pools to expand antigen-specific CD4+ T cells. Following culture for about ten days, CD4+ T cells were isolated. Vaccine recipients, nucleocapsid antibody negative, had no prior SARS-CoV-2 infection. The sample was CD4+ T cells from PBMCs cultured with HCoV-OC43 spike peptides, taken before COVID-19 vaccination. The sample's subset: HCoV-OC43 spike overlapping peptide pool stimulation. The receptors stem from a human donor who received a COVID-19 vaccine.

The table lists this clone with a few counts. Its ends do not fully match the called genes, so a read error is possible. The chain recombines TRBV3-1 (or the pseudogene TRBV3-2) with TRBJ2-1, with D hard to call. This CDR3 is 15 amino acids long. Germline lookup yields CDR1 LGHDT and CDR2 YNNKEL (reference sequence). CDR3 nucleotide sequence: TGTGCCAGCAGGCAAGGCCTGAGCTCCTACAATGAGCAGTTCTTC. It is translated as CASRQGLSSYNEQFF.

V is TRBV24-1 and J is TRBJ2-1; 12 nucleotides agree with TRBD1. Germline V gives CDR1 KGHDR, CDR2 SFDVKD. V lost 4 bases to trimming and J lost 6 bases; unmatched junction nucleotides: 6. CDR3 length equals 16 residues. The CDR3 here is CATSDPGQGAVNEQFF. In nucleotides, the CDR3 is TGTGCCACCAGTGACCCGGGACAGGGGGCGGTCAATGAGCAGTTCTTC.

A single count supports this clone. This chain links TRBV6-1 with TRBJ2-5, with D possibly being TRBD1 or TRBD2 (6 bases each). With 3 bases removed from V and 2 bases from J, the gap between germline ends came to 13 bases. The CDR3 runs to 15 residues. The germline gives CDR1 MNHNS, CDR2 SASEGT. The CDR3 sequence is CASSERGRGQETQYF. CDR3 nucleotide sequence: TGTGCCAGCAGTGAGCGGGGAAGGGGGCAAGAGACCCAGTACTTC.

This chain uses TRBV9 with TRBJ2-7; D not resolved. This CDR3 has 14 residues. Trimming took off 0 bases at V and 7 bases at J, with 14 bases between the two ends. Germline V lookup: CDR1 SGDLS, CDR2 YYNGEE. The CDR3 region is CASSVVIRLREQYV. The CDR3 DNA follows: TGTGCCAGCAGCGTAGTGATCCGGCTTCGGGAGCAGTACGTC.

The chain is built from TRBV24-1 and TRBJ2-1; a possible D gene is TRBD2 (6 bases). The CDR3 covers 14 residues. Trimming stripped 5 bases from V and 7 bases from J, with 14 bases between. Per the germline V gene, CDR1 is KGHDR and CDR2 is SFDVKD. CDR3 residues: CATSVTGESNEQFF. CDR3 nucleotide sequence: TGTGCCACCAGTGTTACGGGGGAGTCGAATGAGCAGTTCTTC.

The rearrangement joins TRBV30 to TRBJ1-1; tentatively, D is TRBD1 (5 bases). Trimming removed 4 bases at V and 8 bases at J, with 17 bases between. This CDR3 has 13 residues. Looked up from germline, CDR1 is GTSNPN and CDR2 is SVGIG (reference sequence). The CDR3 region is CAWIRPAEGEAFF. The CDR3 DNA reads TGTGCCTGGATTCGACCGGCGGAGGGGGAAGCTTTCTTT.

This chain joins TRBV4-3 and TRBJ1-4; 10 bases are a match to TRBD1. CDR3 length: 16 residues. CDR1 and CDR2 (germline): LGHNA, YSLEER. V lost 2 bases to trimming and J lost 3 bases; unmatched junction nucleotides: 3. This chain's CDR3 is CASSQRQGAANEKLFF. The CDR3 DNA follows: TGCGCCAGCAGCCAACGACAGGGGGCGGCTAATGAAAAACTGTTTTTT.

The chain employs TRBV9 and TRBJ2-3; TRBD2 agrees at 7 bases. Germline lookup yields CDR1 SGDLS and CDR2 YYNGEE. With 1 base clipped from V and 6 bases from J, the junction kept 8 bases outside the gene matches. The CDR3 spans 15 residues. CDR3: CASSVSLADFDTQYF. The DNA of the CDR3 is TGTGCCAGCAGCGTAAGCCTAGCGGATTTCGATACGCAGTATTTT.

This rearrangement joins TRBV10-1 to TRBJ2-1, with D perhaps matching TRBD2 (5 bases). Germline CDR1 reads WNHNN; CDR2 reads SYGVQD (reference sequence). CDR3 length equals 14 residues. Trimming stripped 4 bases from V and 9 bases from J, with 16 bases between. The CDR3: CASSAGLRLSEQFF. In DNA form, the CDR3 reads TGCGCCAGCAGTGCAGGACTCCGGTTGAGTGAGCAGTTCTTC.

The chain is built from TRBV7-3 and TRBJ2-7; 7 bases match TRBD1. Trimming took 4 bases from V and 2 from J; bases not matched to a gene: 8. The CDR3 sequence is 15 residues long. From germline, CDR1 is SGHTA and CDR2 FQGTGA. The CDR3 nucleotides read TGTGCCAGCAGCTCGGGACAGAAAAGTACCTACGAGCAGTACGTC. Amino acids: CASSSGQKSTYEQYV.

CDR3 in DNA: TGCGCCAGCAGCCAAGACGGGACAGGGTCTTATGGCTACACCTTC. This translates into CASSQDGTGSYGYTF. The rearrangement links TRBV4-3 to TRBJ1-2; 9 bases match TRBD1. J lost 5 bases, V lost 0 bases, and 4 bases had no gene match. Per germline, CDR1 LGHNA and CDR2 YSLEER. The CDR3 contains 15 residues.